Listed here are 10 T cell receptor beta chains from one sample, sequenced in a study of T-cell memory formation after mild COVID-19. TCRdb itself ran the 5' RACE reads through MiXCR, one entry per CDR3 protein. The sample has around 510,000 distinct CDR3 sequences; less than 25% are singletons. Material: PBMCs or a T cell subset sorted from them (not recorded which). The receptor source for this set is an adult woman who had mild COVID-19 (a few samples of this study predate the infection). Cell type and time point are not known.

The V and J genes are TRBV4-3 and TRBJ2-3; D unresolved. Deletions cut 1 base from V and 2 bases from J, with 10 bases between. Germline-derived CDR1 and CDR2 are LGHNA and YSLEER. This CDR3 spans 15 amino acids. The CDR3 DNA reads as TGCGCCAGCAGCCAAGGGGAACCTATCACAGATACGCAGTATTTT. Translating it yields CASSQGEPITDTQYF.

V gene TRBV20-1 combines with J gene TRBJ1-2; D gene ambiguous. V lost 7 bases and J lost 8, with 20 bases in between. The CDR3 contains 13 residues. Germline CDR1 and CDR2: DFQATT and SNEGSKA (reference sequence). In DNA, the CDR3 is TGCAGTGGTCCGGACGGCCCACGATCCGGCTACACCTTC. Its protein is CSGPDGPRSGYTF.

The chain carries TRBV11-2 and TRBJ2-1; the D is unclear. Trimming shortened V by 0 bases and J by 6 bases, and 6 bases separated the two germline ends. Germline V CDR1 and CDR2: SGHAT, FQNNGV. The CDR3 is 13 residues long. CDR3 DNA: TGTGCCAGCAGCTTAGATCCAGGCAATGAGCAGTTCTTC. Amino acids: CASSLDPGNEQFF.

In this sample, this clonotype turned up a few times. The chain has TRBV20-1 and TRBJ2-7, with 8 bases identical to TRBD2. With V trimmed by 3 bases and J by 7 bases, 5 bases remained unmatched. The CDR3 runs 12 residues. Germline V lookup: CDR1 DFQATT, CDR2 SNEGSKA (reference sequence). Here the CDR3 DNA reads TGCAGTGCTAGCCGGACTAGCAAGGAGCAGTACTTC. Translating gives CSASRTSKEQYF.

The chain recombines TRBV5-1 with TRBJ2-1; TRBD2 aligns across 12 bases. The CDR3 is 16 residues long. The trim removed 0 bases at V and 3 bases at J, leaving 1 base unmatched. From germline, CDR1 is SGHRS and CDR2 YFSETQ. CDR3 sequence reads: CASSLGLAGDYNEQFF. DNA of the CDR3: TGCGCCAGCAGCTTGGGACTAGCGGGGGACTACAATGAGCAGTTCTTC.

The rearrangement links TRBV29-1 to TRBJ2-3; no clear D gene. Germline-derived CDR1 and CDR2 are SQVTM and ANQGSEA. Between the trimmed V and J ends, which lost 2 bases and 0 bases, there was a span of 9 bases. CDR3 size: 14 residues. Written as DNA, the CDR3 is TGCAGCGTTGAATCAGCAACTAGCACAGATACGCAGTATTTT. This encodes CSVESATSTDTQYF.

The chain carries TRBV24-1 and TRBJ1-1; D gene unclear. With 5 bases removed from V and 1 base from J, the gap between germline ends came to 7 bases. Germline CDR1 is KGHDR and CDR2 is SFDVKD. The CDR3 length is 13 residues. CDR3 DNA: TGTGCCACCAGTGTCACGGGGAACACTGAAGCTTTCTTT. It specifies CATSVTGNTEAFF.

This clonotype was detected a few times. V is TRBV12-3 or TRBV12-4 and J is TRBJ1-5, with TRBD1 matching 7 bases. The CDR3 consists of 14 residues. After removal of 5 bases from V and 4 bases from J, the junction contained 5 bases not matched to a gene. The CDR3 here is CASSEQTGNQPQHF. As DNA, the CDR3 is TGTGCCAGCAGTGAACAGACAGGGAATCAGCCCCAGCATTTT.

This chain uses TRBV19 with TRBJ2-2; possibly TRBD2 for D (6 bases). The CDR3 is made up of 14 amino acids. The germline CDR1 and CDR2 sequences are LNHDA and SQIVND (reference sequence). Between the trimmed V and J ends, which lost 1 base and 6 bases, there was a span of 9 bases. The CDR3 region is CASSIGGVAGELFF. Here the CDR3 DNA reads TGTGCCAGTAGTATAGGCGGGGTCGCCGGGGAGCTGTTTTTT. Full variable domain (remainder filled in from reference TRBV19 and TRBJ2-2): DGGITQSPKYLFRKEGQNVTLSCEQNLNHDAMYWYRQDPGQGLRLIYYSQIVNDFQKGDIAEGYSVSREKKESFPLTVTSAQKNPTAFYLCASSIGGVAGELFFGEGSRLTVL.

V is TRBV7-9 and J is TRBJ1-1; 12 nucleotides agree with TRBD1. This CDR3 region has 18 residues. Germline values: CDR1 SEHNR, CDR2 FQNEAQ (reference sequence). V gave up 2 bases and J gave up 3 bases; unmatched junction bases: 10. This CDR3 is CASSLSFGTGGFDTEAFF. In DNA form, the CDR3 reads TGTGCCAGCAGCTTAAGTTTCGGGACAGGGGGCTTCGACACTGAAGCTTTCTTT.